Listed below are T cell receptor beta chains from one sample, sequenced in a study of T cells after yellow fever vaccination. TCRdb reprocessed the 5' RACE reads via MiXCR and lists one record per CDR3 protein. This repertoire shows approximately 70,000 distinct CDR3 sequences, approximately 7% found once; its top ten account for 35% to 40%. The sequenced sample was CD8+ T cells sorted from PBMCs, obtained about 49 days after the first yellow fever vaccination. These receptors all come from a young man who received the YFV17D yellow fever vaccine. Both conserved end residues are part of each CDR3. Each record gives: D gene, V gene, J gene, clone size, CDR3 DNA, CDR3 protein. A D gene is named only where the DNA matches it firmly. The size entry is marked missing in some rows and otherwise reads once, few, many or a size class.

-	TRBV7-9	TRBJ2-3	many	TGTGCCAGCAGCCCTATGGGTCGCACAGATACGCAGTATTTT	CASSPMGRTDTQYF
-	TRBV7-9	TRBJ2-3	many	TGTGCCAGCAGCACGTTCAGGGGTTCTGGCACAGATACGCAGTATTTT	CASSTFRGSGTDTQYF
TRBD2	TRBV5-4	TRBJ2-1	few	TGTGCCAGCAGCCCTATATTAGCGGGGGGGCAGGATGAGCAGTTCTTC	CASSPILAGGQDEQFF
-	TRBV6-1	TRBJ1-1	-	TGTGCCAGCAGTGATCCGGGACGGCTTGCGGGTTTGGGCACTGAAGCTTTCTTT	CASSDPGRLAGLGTEAFF
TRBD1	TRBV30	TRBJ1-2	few	TGTGCCTGGAGCGGGACAGGAACTGGAAATGGCTACACCTTC	CAWSGTGTGNGYTF
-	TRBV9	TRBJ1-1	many	TGTGCCAGCAGCGCCCGGGACACCTACACTGAAGCTTTCTTT	CASSARDTYTEAFF
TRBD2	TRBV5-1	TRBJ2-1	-	TGCGCCAGCAGCTTTACTAGCGGGTACAATGAGCAGTTCTTC	CASSFTSGYNEQFF
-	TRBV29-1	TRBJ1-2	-	TGCAGCGTTGTCTCAGGGGCCACCCTCTATGGCTACACCTTC	CSVVSGATLYGYTF
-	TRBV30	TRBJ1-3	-	TGTGCTAGGAGTGTCCCACGCCACTCTGGAAACACCATATATTTT	CARSVPRHSGNTIYF
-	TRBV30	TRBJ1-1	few	TGTGCCTGGAGTCCGACAGATGCCCGTCTTGAGAACACTGAAGCTTTCTTT	CAWSPTDARLENTEAFF
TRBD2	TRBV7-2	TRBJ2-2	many	TGTGCCAGCAGCTTACTGCGGGGGTACACCGGGGAGCTGTTTTTT	CASSLLRGYTGELFF
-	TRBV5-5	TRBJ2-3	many	TGTGCCAGCAGCTTGGAGATAACCGCGGCAGATACGCAGTATTTT	CASSLEITAADTQYF
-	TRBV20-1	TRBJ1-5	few	TGCAGTGCTAGGGGCTCCGTACGCCCTGCGGGTCAGCCCCAGCATTTT	CSARGSVRPAGQPQHF
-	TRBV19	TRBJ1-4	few	TGTGCCAGTAGTCCTATCACCGGGCCGGATGAAAAACTGTTTTTT	CASSPITGPDEKLFF
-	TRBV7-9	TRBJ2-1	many	TGTGCCAGCAGCTTCCCATTGGACAATGAGCAGTTCTTC	CASSFPLDNEQFF
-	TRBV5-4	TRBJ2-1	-	TGTGCCAGCAGCGGGGGTGCCCCGGGGGCTAATGAGCAGTTCTTC	CASSGGAPGANEQFF
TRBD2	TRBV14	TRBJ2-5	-	TGTGCCAGCAGCCAACTAGCGGGGATCAAAGAGACCCAGTACTTC	CASSQLAGIKETQYF
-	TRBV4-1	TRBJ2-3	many	TGCGCCAGCAGCCTAACTAAGGGTGACACGCAGTATTTT	CASSLTKGDTQYF
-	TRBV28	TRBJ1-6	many	TGTGCCAGCAGTTTCGGTAATTCACCCCTCCACTTT	CASSFGNSPLHF
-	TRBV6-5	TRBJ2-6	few	TGTGCCAGCAGTTACGGAGGAGCTTTGGCTGGGGCCAACGTCCTGACTTTC	CASSYGGALAGANVLTF
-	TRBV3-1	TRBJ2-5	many	TGTGCCAGCAGCCAAGGTATTACAGGCCCAACGCAAGAGACCCAGTACTTC	CASSQGITGPTQETQYF
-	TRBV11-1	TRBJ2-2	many	TGTGCCAGCAGCTTCCCCCAACGGGCCTTAGTATACACCGGGGAGCTGTTTTTT	CASSFPQRALVYTGELFF
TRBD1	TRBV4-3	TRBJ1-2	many	TGCGCCAGCAGCCACCCGGGCCCCAAGACAGGGGCGGGTGGCTACACCTTC	CASSHPGPKTGAGGYTF
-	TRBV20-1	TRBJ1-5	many	TGCAGTGCTAGAGCCCTCCAGGGGAATCAGCCCCAGCATTTT	CSARALQGNQPQHF
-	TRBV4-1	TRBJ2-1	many	TGCGCCAGCAGCCAAGATATAGGGGGTTACAATGAGCAGTTCTTC	CASSQDIGGYNEQFF
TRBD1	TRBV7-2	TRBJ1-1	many	TGTGCCAGCAGCTCCGGGACAGGGTCTACTTTCTTT	CASSSGTGSTFF
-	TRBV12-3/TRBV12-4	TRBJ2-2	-	TGTGCCAGCGTTGGGGGGACCGGTGGATTGAACACCGGGGAGCTGTTTTTT	CASVGGTGGLNTGELFF
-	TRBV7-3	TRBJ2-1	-	TGTGCCAGCAGCTTACTGTCGGGGGCCCCCTACAATGAGCAGTTCTTC	CASSLLSGAPYNEQFF
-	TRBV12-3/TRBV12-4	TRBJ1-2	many	TGTGCCAGCAGTGCTCAGATAGGGGATAGAGGCTACACCTTC	CASSAQIGDRGYTF
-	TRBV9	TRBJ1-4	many	TGTGCCAGCAGCGCCGGACAGCTGACTGCTGAGGGGCTGTTTTTT	CASSAGQLTAEGLFF
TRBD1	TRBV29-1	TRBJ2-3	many	TGCAGCGTTGACATTGTGGCCGGGACAGCTAGCACAGATACGCAGTATTTT	CSVDIVAGTASTDTQYF
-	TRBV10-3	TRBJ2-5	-	TGTGCCATCAGTGACAGGGTGGAGACCCAAGAGACCCAGTACTTC	CAISDRVETQETQYF
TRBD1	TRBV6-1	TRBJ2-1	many	TGTGCCAGCAGTGCTTACCGGACAGGGGTTCTAAATGAGCAGTTCTTC	CASSAYRTGVLNEQFF
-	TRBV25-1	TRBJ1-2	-	TGTGCCAGCGGCGGGGGGGGCTATGGCTACACCTTC	CASGGGGYGYTF
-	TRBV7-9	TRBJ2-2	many	TGTGCCAGCTTAATACGGAAGAACACCGGGGAGCTGTTTTTT	CASLIRKNTGELFF
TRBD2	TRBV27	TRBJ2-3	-	TGTGCCAGCAGTCCCCCCGGGACTAGCGCAGATACGCAGTATTTT	CASSPPGTSADTQYF
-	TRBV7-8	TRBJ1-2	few	TGTGCCAGCAGCCCAGACGGATACTATGGCTACACCTTC	CASSPDGYYGYTF
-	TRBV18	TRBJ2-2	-	TGTGCCAGCTCACCGGATTTGATGATGATAAACACCGGGGAGCTGTTTTTT	CASSPDLMMINTGELFF
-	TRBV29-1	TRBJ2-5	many	TGCAGCGTTGAAGAATTGGCGGTGGGGCTAGCGGAGACCCAGTACTTC	CSVEELAVGLAETQYF
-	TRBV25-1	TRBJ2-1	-	TGTGCCAGCAGTGAATCGGGGAAAGGGTACAATGAGCAGTTCTTC	CASSESGKGYNEQFF
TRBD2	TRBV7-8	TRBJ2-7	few	TGTGCCAGCAGCTTAGCGCCTAGCGGGGGGTCCTACGAGCAGTACTTC	CASSLAPSGGSYEQYF
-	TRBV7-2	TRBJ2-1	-	TGTGCCAGCAGCTTCAGGGTGGCAGGGGATGAGCAGTTCTTC	CASSFRVAGDEQFF
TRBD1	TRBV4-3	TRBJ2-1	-	TGCGCCAGCAGCCAAGGTACCGGGACAGGCAATGAGCAGTTCTTC	CASSQGTGTGNEQFF
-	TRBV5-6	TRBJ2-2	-	TGTGCCAGCAGCTCAGGGTCCACCGGGGAGCTGTTTTTT	CASSSGSTGELFF
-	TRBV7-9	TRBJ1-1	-	TGTGCCAGCAGCCCCTGGGGTCGGCTACTGAACACTGAAGCTTTCTTT	CASSPWGRLLNTEAFF
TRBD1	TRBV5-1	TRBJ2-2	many	TGCGCCAGCACCCATGCTCCAGGGGGCAAAACCGGGGAGCTGTTTTTT	CASTHAPGGKTGELFF
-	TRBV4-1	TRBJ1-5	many	TGCGCCAGCAGCCAAGCCGCAGGGGATCAGCCCCAGCATTTT	CASSQAAGDQPQHF
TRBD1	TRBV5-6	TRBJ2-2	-	TGTGCCAGCAGCTTGACCGGGACAGGGCTATTCGGGGAGCTGTTTTTT	CASSLTGTGLFGELFF
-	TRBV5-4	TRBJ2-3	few	TGTGCCAGCAGCCAGCAGCAGGATAGCACAGATACGCAGTATTTT	CASSQQQDSTDTQYF
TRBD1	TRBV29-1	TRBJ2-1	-	TGCAGCGTTGAAGAGCCCGGGACAGAGTCTGTCTACAATGAGCAGTTCTTC	CSVEEPGTESVYNEQFF
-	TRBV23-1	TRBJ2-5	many	TGCGCCAGCACCCAGTGGGAGACCCAGTACTTC	CASTQWETQYF
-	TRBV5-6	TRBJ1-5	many	TGTGCCAGCAGCTCCCTTAATCAGCCCCAGCATTTT	CASSSLNQPQHF
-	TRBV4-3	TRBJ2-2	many	TGCGCCAGCAGCCCCTCACGTCTGACTACCGGGGAGCTGTTTTTT	CASSPSRLTTGELFF
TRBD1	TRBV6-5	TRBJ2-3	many	TGTGCCAGCAGTTGGATCCCGGGACAGGGTGCAGATACGCAGTATTTT	CASSWIPGQGADTQYF
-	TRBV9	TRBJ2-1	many	TGTGCCAGCAGCGAGGGCGGCGACAATGAGCAGTTCTTC	CASSEGGDNEQFF